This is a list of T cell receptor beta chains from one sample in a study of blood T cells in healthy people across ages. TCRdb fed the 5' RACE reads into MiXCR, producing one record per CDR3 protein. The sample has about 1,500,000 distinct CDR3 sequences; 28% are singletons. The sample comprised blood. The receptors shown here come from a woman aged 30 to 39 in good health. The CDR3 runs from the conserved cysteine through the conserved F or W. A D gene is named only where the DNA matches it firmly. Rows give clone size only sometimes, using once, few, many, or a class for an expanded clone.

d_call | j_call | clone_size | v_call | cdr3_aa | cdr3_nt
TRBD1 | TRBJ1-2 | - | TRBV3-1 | CTSSRQGTGAGYTF | TGTACCAGCAGCCGCCAAGGGACAGGGGCCGGCTACACCTTC
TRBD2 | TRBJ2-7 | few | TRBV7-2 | CASSLGPTSGAYEQYF | TGTGCCAGCAGCTTAGGGCCGACTAGCGGAGCCTACGAGCAGTACTTC
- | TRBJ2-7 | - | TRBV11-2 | CASSHGLIYEQYF | TGTGCCAGCAGCCACGGACTAATCTACGAGCAGTACTTC
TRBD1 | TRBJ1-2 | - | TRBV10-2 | CATSRDSIYGYTF | TGCGCCACCTCTAGGGACAGCATATATGGCTACACCTTC
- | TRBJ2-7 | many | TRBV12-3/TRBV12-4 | CASSLQGLSYEQYF | TGTGCCAGCAGTTTACAGGGGCTCTCCTACGAGCAGTACTTC
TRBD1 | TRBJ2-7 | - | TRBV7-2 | CASSQRRQGAYEQYF | TGTGCCAGCAGTCAAAGGAGACAGGGGGCCTACGAGCAGTACTTC
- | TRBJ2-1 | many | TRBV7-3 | CASSSNQLNEQFF | TGTGCCAGCAGCTCCAACCAGCTCAATGAGCAGTTCTTC
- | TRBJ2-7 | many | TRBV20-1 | CSATGTPDRSSYEQYF | TGCAGTGCAACGGGCACGCCCGACCGAAGCTCCTACGAGCAGTACTTC
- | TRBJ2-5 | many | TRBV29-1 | CSPLGTRKETQYF | TGCAGCCCCCTGGGTACTAGGAAAGAGACCCAGTACTTC
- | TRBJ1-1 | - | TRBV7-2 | CASNLGTHTEAFF | TGTGCCAGCAACTTGGGGACCCACACTGAAGCTTTCTTT
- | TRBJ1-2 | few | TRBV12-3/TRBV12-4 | CASSFWRSNYGYTF | TGTGCCAGCAGTTTTTGGAGGTCTAACTATGGCTACACCTTC
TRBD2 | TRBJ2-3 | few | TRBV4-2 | CASSQGQGTSGGADTQYF | TGTGCCAGCAGCCAAGGGCAAGGGACTAGCGGGGGGGCAGATACGCAGTATTTT
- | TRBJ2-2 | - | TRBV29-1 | CSASGLTGELFF | TGCAGCGCCAGTGGACTAACCGGGGAGCTGTTTTTT
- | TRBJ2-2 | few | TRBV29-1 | CSVDGSSTGELFF | TGCAGCGTTGACGGGAGTAGCACCGGGGAGCTGTTTTTT
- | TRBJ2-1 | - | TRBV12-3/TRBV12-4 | CARRPTGYNEQFF | TGTGCCCGCAGGCCCACAGGATACAATGAGCAGTTCTTC
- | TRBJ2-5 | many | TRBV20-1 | CSASYTGKETQYF | TGCAGTGCTAGTTATACAGGGAAAGAGACCCAGTACTTC
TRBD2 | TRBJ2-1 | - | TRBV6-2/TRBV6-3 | CASGRAGLYNEQFF | TGTGCCAGTGGGAGAGCGGGATTATACAATGAGCAGTTCTTC
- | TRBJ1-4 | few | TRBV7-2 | CASSSRIVEKLFF | TGTGCCAGCAGTTCCCGGATCGTTGAAAAACTGTTTTTT
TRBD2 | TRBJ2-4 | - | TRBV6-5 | CASSYRLAGCNEQYF | TGTGCCAGCAGTTATAGACTAGCGGGTTGCAATGAGCAGTACTTC
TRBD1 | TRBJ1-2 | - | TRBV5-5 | CASSMDRATGYTF | TGTGCCAGCAGCATGGACAGGGCAACCGGCTACACCTTC
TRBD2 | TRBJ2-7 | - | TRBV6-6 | CASSYGLAGSSYEQYF | TGTGCCAGCAGTTACGGACTAGCGGGTTCCTCCTACGAGCAGTACTTC
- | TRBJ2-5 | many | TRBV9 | CASSGTQETQYF | TGTGCCAGCAGCGGGACTCAGGAGACCCAGTACTTC